The rows below give T cell receptor beta chains drawn from one sample of a study of blood T cell repertoires in COVID-19. Repertoires were generated with immunoSEQ multiplex PCR, while TCRdb's copy carries only in-frame clones and drops some. The repertoire holds 170,000 or so clones, 90% to 95% seen once, with around 0.5% in the top ten. What was sequenced was peripheral blood. The receptors shown here come from a man in his forties or fifties with acute or convalescent COVID-19. The CDR3 runs from the conserved cysteine through the conserved F or W. A D gene is named only where the DNA matches it firmly. Some rows have no size entry. The others give once, few or many, or a class for an expanded clone.

j_call v_call clone_size d_call cdr3_nt cdr3_aa
TRBJ2-7 TRBV6-5 - TRBD2 TGTGCCACCTCCGGACTAGCGGGGCAAAACTACGAGCAGTACTTC CATSGLAGQNYEQYF
TRBJ1-1 TRBV19 - - TGTGCCAGTCGGAACACTGAAGCTTTCTTT CASRNTEAFF
TRBJ1-1 TRBV19 - - TGTGCCATTAACGGAGGCACTGAAGCTTTCTTT CAINGGTEAFF
TRBJ1-4 TRBV11-2 once - TGTGCCAGCAGCTTAGGGCTTAATAATGAAAAACTGTTTTTT CASSLGLNNEKLFF
TRBJ2-3 TRBV11-2 - TRBD1 TGTGCCAGCAGCTCCCGACAGGGGGGGCGCACAGATACGCAGTATTTT CASSSRQGGRTDTQYF
TRBJ1-1 TRBV24-1 - - TGTGCCACCAGGGACGGGAAGAACACTGAAGCTTTCTTT CATRDGKNTEAFF
TRBJ2-7 TRBV7-2 - TRBD2 TGTGCCAGCAGCTTAACGGCGGGAGGGCCCTCCGAGCAGTACTTC CASSLTAGGPSEQYF
TRBJ1-2 TRBV5-1 few TRBD1 TGCGCCAGCAGCTTGGGGGGGGGACAGGGCTCCAATGGCTACACCTTC CASSLGGGQGSNGYTF
TRBJ2-6 TRBV6-2/TRBV6-3 - - TGTGCCAGCAGCCCCGGGTCGTCTGGGGCCAACGTCCTGACTTTC CASSPGSSGANVLTF
TRBJ2-7 TRBV20-1 - - TGCAGTGCTAGTGTCCGGGATGACTACGAGCAGTACTTC CSASVRDDYEQYF
TRBJ2-4 TRBV4-1 - - TGCGCCAGCAGCCAGGGACAAACCATGGCCAAAAACATTCAGTACTTC CASSQGQTMAKNIQYF
TRBJ2-7 TRBV20-1 - - TGCAGTGCTCCCCACTACGAGCAGTACTTC CSAPHYEQYF
TRBJ2-1 TRBV28 - TRBD2 TGTGCCAGCAGTTTAATGGCGGGAGGATACAATGAGCAGTTCTTC CASSLMAGGYNEQFF
TRBJ1-3 TRBV2 - TRBD1 TGTGCCAGCTCGACAGGGGTCGGAAACACCATATATTTT CASSTGVGNTIYF
TRBJ1-5 TRBV28 - - TGTGCCAGCAGTCGATCTAGTGGGGGGGGCTATGAGCCCCAGCATTTT CASSRSSGGGYEPQHF
TRBJ2-1 TRBV18 - TRBD2 TGTGCCAGCTCCCACGGACTAGCGGGAGGAGGTGTAAATGAGCAGTTCTTC CASSHGLAGGGVNEQFF
TRBJ1-1 TRBV5-4 once TRBD1 TGTGCCAGCAGCTCCATTTACAGGGGCTCTGAAGCTTTCTTT CASSSIYRGSEAFF